This T cell receptor (beta chain) is drawn from a study of blood T cell repertoires in COVID-19. Study-level information: In each case, the material was cDNA or gDNA derived from T cells, B-cell-depleted T cells, or PBMCs.

Data came from immunoSEQ multiplex PCR; TCRdb stores just in-frame clones and leaves some out. The repertoire has about 120,000 clones, over 70% of them found once; the top ten carry around 4.1%. CDR3 length: 13 amino acids. Germline V CDR1 and CDR2: ENHRY, SYGVKD. The J segment lost 4 bases and the V segment lost 4 bases, leaving 3 bases of the junction unmatched. The material sequenced was peripheral blood. The chain combines TRBV10-3 with TRBJ1-1; 7 bases agree with TRBD1. This receptor was obtained from a woman between 50 and 59 years old with acute or convalescent COVID-19. In DNA form, the CDR3 reads TGTGCCATCAGTGTAGACAGGGCCACTGAAGCTTTCTTT. Encoded protein: CAISVDRATEAFF.